This passage covers 10 T cell receptor beta chains from one sample sequenced in a study of blood T cell repertoires in COVID-19. Libraries were prepared by immunoSEQ multiplex PCR; TCRdb keeps only in-frame clonotypes and omits some of them. Here the sample spans more than 95,000 clones, approximately 82% being singletons. Input material: peripheral blood. Source of these receptors: a man under 40 with acute or convalescent COVID-19.

The chain couples TRBV2 to TRBJ1-4, with TRBD1 identical over 9 bases. The CDR3 runs 14 residues. Germline V gene lookup returns CDR1 SNHLY and CDR2 FYNNEI. J was trimmed by 6 bases and V by 6 bases; bases with no gene match: 5. CDR3 protein: CASRTRQGDEKLFF. DNA for the CDR3: TGTGCCAGCAGAACACGACAGGGGGATGAAAAACTGTTTTTT.

This chain joins TRBV13 and TRBJ1-1, with 10 bases identical to TRBD1. V was clipped by 3 bases and J by 6 bases; unmatched bases: 10. The CDR3 has 16 residues. Per the germline V gene, CDR1 is PRHDT and CDR2 is FYEKMQ (reference sequence). CDR3 bases: TGTGCCAGCAGCTTCCACGGGACAGGGGTGGAATCTGAAGCTTTCTTT. Its protein product is CASSFHGTGVESEAFF.

The rearrangement joins TRBV30 to TRBJ1-6, with 7 bases fitting TRBD1. The CDR3 totals 15 residues. From germline, CDR1 is GTSNPN and CDR2 SVGIG (reference sequence). With V trimmed by 3 bases and J by 10 bases, 12 bases remained unmatched. The CDR3 nucleotides read TGTGCCTGGAGGCGACAGGGCTTCGAGAACTCACCCCTCCACTTT. Translating it yields CAWRRQGFENSPLHF.

The rearrangement links TRBV28 to TRBJ2-3; TRBD2 agrees at 13 bases. J was trimmed by 1 base and V by 6 bases; bases with no gene match: 13. The CDR3 is made up of 19 amino acids. Per the germline V gene, CDR1 is MDHEN and CDR2 is SYDVKM. The CDR3 DNA sequence: TGTGCCAGCAGCAAAGGACTAGCGGGGGAGGATTCTGGCACAGATACGCAGTATTTT. Translating it yields CASSKGLAGEDSGTDTQYF.

The chain is built from TRBV15 and TRBJ2-1; 10 nucleotides agree with TRBD2. Per the germline V gene, CDR1 is LNHNV and CDR2 is YYDKDF (reference sequence). This CDR3 comprises 16 residues. The ends lost 1 base at V and 4 bases at J; junction bases unmatched: 4. CDR3 DNA: TGTGCCACCAGCAGAGGGGGTAGCGGGGGGTACAATGAGCAGTTCTTC. Its protein is CATSRGGSGGYNEQFF.

This sequence joins TRBV25-1 and TRBJ1-1; D possibly corresponds to TRBD1 (5 bases). The germline V gene encodes CDR1 MGHDK and CDR2 SYGVNS. The CDR3 consists of 16 residues. Trimming took 2 bases from V and 0 from J, leaving 13 bases between them. CDR3 nucleotides: TGTGCCAGCAGTGAAGATATCGGGGGGATGAACACTGAAGCTTTCTTT. This encodes CASSEDIGGMNTEAFF.

V gene TRBV6-5 combines with J gene TRBJ1-2; D gene ambiguous. CDR1 MNHEY and CDR2 SVGAGI come from the germline V gene. V shed 2 bases and J shed 4 bases, with 11 bases lying between them. The CDR3 has 14 amino acids. The DNA for the CDR3 is TGTGCCAGCAGTTACGGGGAGTGGGTCTATGGCTACACCTTC. Translated, it gives CASSYGEWVYGYTF.

The chain is built from TRBV5-6 and TRBJ1-6; 11 bases line up with TRBD1. From germline, CDR1 is SGHDT and CDR2 YYEEEE. The CDR3 extends over 16 amino acids. Trimming took 7 bases from V and 4 from J; bases not matched to a gene: 7. CDR3 DNA: TGTGCCAGCCAAAACCGGGACAGGGGGTATAATTCACCCCTCCACTTT. As protein: CASQNRDRGYNSPLHF.

This chain links TRBV6-5 with TRBJ1-1; 7 bases are a match to TRBD1. The CDR3 length is 13 residues. Looked up from germline, CDR1 is MNHEY and CDR2 is SVGAGI. With V trimmed by 5 bases and J by 6 bases, 6 bases remained unmatched. CDR3 sequence (DNA): TGTGCCAGCAGTCGTACAGGGGACGCTGAAGCTTTCTTT. Protein sequence: CASSRTGDAEAFF.

The chain recombines TRBV19 with TRBJ1-5; tentative D call: TRBD1 (5 bases). Germline V gives CDR1 LNHDA, CDR2 SQIVND (reference sequence). The CDR3 spans 16 residues. V dropped 1 base and J dropped 2 bases, with 12 bases sitting between them. This CDR3 is CASSIGSGPGNQPQHF. As DNA, the CDR3 is TGTGCCAGTAGTATAGGGTCAGGGCCCGGCAATCAGCCCCAGCATTTT.